This section outlines one T cell receptor (beta chain) sequence together with its context. This clone was seen only a few times. Its antigen has not been determined. No per-base quality is available; no much larger clone lies one base away. These data come from a study of cytomegalovirus exposure and HLA in healthy donors (TCRdb year 2017). Looking at the study overall: According to an earlier analysis of several hundred of the donors, about 190 million T cells yielded over 100 million unique TCR beta sequences and about 280 Gb of sequence data. Alongside the repertoire data, information on donor age, sex, ethnicity and CMV serostatus was compiled. Using immunosequencing, the study profiled T cell repertoires from 500 to 800 subjects and related those repertoires to cytomegalovirus serostatus. The number of donors typed differed by locus, with roughly 629-640 for A, B, C, DRB1 and DQB1, roughly 520 for DQA1, approximately 570 for DPA1, and roughly 450 for DPB1. In a later analysis, previously published TCR beta repertoires from 500 to 750 donors were re-analyzed and high-resolution HLA genotyping was added so that TCR occurrence patterns could be studied. Around 330 gigabases of sequencing data and roughly 80 million unique TCR sequences made up an early release that covered 500 to 700 HLA-typed donors. In the later analysis, no new phenotypic data were used to find candidate immune exposures; instead, reliance was placed on TCR beta sequences and their occurrence across donors. To decide whether each TCR beta V gene segment behaved as functional or pseudogenic, an earlier analysis of some 600 of the donors relied on high-throughput TCR beta sequencing. All discovery cohort repertoires had been generated on a single sequencing platform. Among a few hundred genotyped donors of the cohort, an average of around 240,000 unique TCR beta nucleotide sequences were sequenced per donor, around 20% of them non-productive. Of the roughly 390 genotyped donors, more than 75% were placed in the genetic ancestry cluster associated with self-reported Caucasian donors. Because of strong linkage in the cohort, roughly five DR-DQ haplotypes were treated as single units for association and clustering. Class I and class II HLA loci were covered by the typing at four-digit resolution. The study aimed to test whether signatures of past pathogen exposure could be identified by cataloging public T cell receptors. A later genetic analysis used genome-wide SNP genotypes for about 65% of the roughly 700 donors, treating that subset as a discovery cohort. Besides the first cohort of 666 subjects, a separate validation cohort made up of 120 or so different subjects was used. The study combined high-throughput TCR immunosequencing, statistical association of individual TCRs with disease status, and machine learning to predict cytomegalovirus infection status. Study-wide conclusions, independent of this receptor: The classifier was reported to diagnose cytomegalovirus status with high specificity and sensitivity in both the original and validation cohorts. HLA typing was unavailable for some donors at each locus, so association tests used only the typed subset. Strong co-occurrence of HLA alleles, especially DR and DQ, made assigning TCR associations to individual alleles difficult. In vitro tests confirmed that a few of the cytomegalovirus-associated TCR beta chains recognize cytomegalovirus antigens. According to a later analysis, most CMV-associated TCR beta chains appeared to be HLA-restricted, and the HLA associations seemed to be driven largely by CMV exposure. According to a later analysis, TCR association rates differed among HLA loci, with DRB1 alleles showing the most associated TCRs and HLA-C alleles showing the fewest. A cluster of highly shared sequence variants was judged likely to represent a technical artifact of the sequencing pipeline. Across donors, most TCR sequences were observed very rarely, whereas some public TCRs were present in many individuals. For the cohort, immune exposure information was limited to CMV serostatus. In an earlier analysis of about 600 of the donors, most TCR beta V segments appeared in productive rearrangements about 87% or about 30% of the time, broadly matching IMGT annotations. In the study, approximately 160 TCR beta chains were listed as associated with cytomegalovirus. Seventeen rarely observed V segments, including chromosome 9 orphons, were excluded from the earlier analysis of just under 600 of the donors because counts were too low. The cohort was sequenced for TCR beta chains only, and without alpha or paired-chain data the features that could be detected were limited. Compared with the roughly 600-donor mean, donors in an Asian-associated ancestry cluster had fewer N-insertions in productive TCRs, according to a later genetic analysis. Correlated functional status among segregating V segments might be attributable to linkage disequilibrium, but an unknown experimental factor could not be ruled out. A later genetic analysis associated a missense DCLRE1C variant with V-gene and J-gene trimming of TCR beta chains, and an independent cohort replicated the association. Presence/absence analyses assumed roughly uniform sequencing depth across donors, an assumption that may not hold. Some IMGT-functional V segments, including TRBV6-2 and TRBV6-3, could not be told apart with the 87-base-pair reads, so those segments were excluded. In a later analysis, HLA-associated TCR beta chains were found to be more clonally expanded and to have lower generation probabilities than equally common non-associated chains. According to a later analysis, parvovirus B19, influenza, CMV and Epstein-Barr virus appeared linked to several top co-occurrence clusters. A further reported finding was that TCR beta sequences accurately predicted the HLA-A and HLA-B alleles for most subjects in the first cohort. The authors suggested that the approach could potentially be extended to other disease states and immunological phenotypes. A later analysis associated 17,000 or so TCR beta sequences with specific HLA alleles at a false discovery rate of 0.05.

The receptor library was made with the immunoSEQ multiplex PCR assay. The multiplex PCR relied on a mix of 60 forward primers for TCR Vbeta segments and 13 reverse primers for TCR Jbeta segments. The CDR3 region of rearranged TCR beta genes was amplified from genomic DNA by a multiplex PCR assay. Amplified TCR beta libraries were sequenced as 87-base-pair reads on the Illumina HiSeq System. Per the original workflow: In a later analysis, approximately 74 million unique TCR beta chains were counted across the 650 to 750 repertoires, and around 11 million of these chains were shared by at least two donors. Raw reads were error-corrected and collapsed into unique sequences with a nearest-neighbor algorithm that merged closely related sequences to remove PCR and sequencing errors. CDR3 sequences were aligned to IMGT reference sequences to assign V, D and J gene segments. For a sequence to be retained, at least a six-nucleotide match to both a V gene segment and a J gene segment was required. Rearrangements were classified as productive when the CDR3 lacked stop codons and remained in frame with V and J, and all other rearrangements were classified as non-productive. Following IMGT convention, CDR3 was defined as the stretch from the second conserved V-encoded cysteine up to the conserved J-encoded phenylalanine. In an earlier analysis of approximately 500 of the donors, sequences lacking an unambiguous match to a single V gene segment were excluded. An earlier analysis of several hundred of the donors called V segments functional above 56.7% productive rearrangements and segregating when the between-donor standard deviation exceeded 5%. A statistical classification framework was built for diagnosing cytomegalovirus status from the catalog of TCR beta chain sequences. A later analysis assigned V and J genes by comparing TCR nucleotide sequences with IMGT/GENE-DB human TR gene sequences. The TCRdist pipeline was used in a later analysis to assign CDR3 sequences and most-parsimonious VDJ recombination scenarios. In a later analysis, every TCR beta chain was defined by the combination of its CDR3 amino acid sequence and its V-gene family, and reads without a unique V-gene family were dropped. As a way to deal with suspected cross-contamination and a sequencing artifact, a later analysis dropped nearly 600 nucleotide sequences that were highly shared and had low generation probability. A later analysis calculated a clonal expansion index for each public chain from normalized within-repertoire ranks of inferred template counts. In a later analysis, generation probabilities were computed with a VDJ recombination model fitted to out-of-frame rearrangements, and the resulting probabilities were checked against IGoR. A later analysis scored TCR-TCR, TCR-HLA and TCR-CMV co-occurrence with hypergeometric tests, applying a repertoire-size bias correction to TCR pairs. To estimate false discovery rates, a later analysis permuted the HLA or CMV assignments 20 times. In a later analysis, co-occurring TCRs were grouped using DBSCAN, with TCRdist sequence similarity added in when clustering inside HLA-allele-positive subsets. Co-occurrence clustering excluded repertoires with fewer than 30,000 or more than 120,000 public chains, plus five with anomalous nucleotide sharing. Entries here come from immuneACCESS through TCRdb and include only in-frame sequences with V and J called. Some clones fail to appear in such tables; in the studies checked, an unresolved V gene covers under half of the shortfall, and the cause of the remainder is unknown. Clone size and the V and J calls come from that table; the DNA yielded D and trimming. A total of 25,000 or so clones appear in this sample, 75% to 80% of them only once. Clones ranked in the top ten supply about 4.2% of the sample.

The CDR3 sequence holds 15 residues, the cysteine and phenylalanine included. CDR3 DNA only is kept here, 45 bases in frame from base 1. CDR1 is given as MNHNY and CDR2 as SVGAGI, both from the germline V gene (reference sequence). The junction shows trimming of 2 bases on V and 4 bases on J, and the gene matches do not reach 7 bases of it. The cohort was made up of approximately 670 healthy bone marrow donors. All cohort members were sampled while nominally healthy, although unrecorded immune exposures were likely present. The donor was CMV seronegative and was included in the group of several hundred seronegative cohort members. A peripheral blood sample was provided by each donor, and peripheral blood mononuclear cells were used for TCR beta sequencing. The Qiagen DNeasy Blood Extraction Kit was used to extract genomic DNA from the blood cell samples.

The source material was PBMCs. Recombination linked TRBV6-6 to TRBJ2-5, with 7 junctional bases fitting TRBD2. This receptor was identified in a male donor in good health and CMV-seronegative. This receptor carries the CDR3 CASSYRGDTRETQYF. In nucleotides, the sequence is TGTGCCAGCAGTTACCGGGGGGATACTCGAGAGACCCAGTACTTC.